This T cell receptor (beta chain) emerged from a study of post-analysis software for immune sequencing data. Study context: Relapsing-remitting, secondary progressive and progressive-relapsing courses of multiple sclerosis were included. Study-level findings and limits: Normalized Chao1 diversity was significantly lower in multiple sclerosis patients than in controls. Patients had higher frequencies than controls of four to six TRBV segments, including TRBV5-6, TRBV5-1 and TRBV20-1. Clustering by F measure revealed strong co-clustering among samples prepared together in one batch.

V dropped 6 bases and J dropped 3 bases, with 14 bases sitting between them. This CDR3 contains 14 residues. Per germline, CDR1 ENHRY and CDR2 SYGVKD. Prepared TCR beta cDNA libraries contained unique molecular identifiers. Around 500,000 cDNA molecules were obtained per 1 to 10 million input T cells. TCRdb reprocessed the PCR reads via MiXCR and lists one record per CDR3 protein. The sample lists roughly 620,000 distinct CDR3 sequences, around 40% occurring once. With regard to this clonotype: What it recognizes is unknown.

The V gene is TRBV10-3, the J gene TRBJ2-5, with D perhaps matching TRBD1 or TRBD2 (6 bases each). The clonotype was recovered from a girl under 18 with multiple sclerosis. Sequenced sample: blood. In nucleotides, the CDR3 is TGTGCCATCAGACAGGGACTGGAAAAAGAGACCCAGTACTTC. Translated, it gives CAIRQGLEKETQYF.